The source of this TCR beta chain is a study of cytomegalovirus exposure and HLA in healthy donors. Method: immunoSEQ multiplex PCR; TCRdb's copy keeps in-frame clones and lacks some. The table has some 80,000 clones, approximately 96% seen once. With 0 bases clipped from V and 7 bases from J, the junction kept 5 bases outside the gene matches. This CDR3 spans 15 amino acids. Germline values: CDR1 SGDLS, CDR2 YYNGEE. This sequence joins TRBV9 and TRBJ2-7, with 12 bases lining up with TRBD2. The clonotype comes from a woman between 18 and 29 years old in good health and CMV-seronegative. Sequenced input: PBMCs. The CDR3 reads CASSVATSGSEEQYF. In DNA, the CDR3 is TGTGCCAGCAGCGTAGCGACTAGCGGGAGTGAAGAGCAGTACTTC.